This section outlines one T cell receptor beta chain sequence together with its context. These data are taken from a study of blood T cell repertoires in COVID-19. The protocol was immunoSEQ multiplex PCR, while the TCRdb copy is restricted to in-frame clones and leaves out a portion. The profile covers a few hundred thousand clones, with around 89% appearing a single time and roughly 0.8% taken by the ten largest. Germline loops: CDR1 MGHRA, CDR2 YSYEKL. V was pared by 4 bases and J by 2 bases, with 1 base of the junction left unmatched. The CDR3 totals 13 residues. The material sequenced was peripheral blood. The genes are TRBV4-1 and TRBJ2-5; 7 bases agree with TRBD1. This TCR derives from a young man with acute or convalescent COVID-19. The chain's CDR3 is CASSPGQQETQYF. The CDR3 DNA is TGCGCCAGCAGCCCGGGACAGCAAGAGACCCAGTACTTC.